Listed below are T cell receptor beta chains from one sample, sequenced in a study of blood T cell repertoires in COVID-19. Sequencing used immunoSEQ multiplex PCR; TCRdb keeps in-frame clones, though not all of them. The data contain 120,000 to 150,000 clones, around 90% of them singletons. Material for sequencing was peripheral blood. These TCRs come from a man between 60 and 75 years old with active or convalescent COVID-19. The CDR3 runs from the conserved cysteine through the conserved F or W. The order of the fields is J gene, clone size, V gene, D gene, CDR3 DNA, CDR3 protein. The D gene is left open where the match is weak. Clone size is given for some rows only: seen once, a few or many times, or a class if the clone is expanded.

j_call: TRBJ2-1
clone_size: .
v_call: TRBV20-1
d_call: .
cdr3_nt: TGCAGTGCTAGTAAGGGGGGGCCCTACAATGAGCAGTTCTTC
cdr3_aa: CSASKGGPYNEQFF

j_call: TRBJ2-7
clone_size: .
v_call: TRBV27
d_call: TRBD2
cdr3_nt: TGTGCCAGCAGACCGGGGGGAGGCTACGAGCAGTACTTC
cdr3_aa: CASRPGGGYEQYF

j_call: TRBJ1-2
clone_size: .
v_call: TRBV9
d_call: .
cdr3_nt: TGTGCCAGCAGCTTCGGACAGTCTAACTATGGCTACACCTTC
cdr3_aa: CASSFGQSNYGYTF

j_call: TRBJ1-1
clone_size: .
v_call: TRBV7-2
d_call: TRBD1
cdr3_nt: TGTGCCAGCAGCTTTTCGGGACAGCCTTACACTGAAGCTTTCTTT
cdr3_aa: CASSFSGQPYTEAFF

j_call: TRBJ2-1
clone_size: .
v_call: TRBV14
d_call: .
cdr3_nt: TGTGCCAGCAGCCAAAGCGCACCTAGGTGGAATGAGCAGTTCTTC
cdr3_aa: CASSQSAPRWNEQFF

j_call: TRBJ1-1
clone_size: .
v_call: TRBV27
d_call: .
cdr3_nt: TGTGCCAGCAGTTTATTATTCGCGGGAAGTGACACTGAAGCTTTCTTT
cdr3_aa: CASSLLFAGSDTEAFF

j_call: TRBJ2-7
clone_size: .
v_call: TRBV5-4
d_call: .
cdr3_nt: TGTGCCAGCAGCTTTACCCCTACCTACGAGCAGTACTTC
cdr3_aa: CASSFTPTYEQYF

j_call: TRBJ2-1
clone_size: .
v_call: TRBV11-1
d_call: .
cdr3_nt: TGTGCCAGCAGCTTAGCTGTTACGGTATCCTACAATGAGCAGTTCTTC
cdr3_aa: CASSLAVTVSYNEQFF

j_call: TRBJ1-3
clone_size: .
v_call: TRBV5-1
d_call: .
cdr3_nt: TGCGCCAGCAGCTTGATGACAGCCTCTGGAAACACCATATATTTT
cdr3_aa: CASSLMTASGNTIYF

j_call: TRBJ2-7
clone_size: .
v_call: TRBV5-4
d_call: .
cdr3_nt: TGTGCCAGCAGCTTTAGAACGGGAGACTCCTACGAGCAGTACTTC
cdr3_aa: CASSFRTGDSYEQYF

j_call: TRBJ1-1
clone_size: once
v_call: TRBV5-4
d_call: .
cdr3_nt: TGTGCCAGCAGCTTGGCAAGGAGGGGCACTGAAGCTTTCTTT
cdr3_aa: CASSLARRGTEAFF

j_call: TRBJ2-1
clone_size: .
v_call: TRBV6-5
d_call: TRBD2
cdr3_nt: TGTGCCAGCAGAAAGCGGGAGGGAAACAATGAGCAGTTCTTC
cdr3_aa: CASRKREGNNEQFF

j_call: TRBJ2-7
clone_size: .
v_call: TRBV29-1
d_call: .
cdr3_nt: TGCAGCGTTGTCTCCAGCTACGAGCAGTACTTC
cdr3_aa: CSVVSSYEQYF

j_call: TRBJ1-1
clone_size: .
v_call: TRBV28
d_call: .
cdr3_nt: TGTGCCGGAGGGGCACCGGGAACTGAAGCTTTCTTT
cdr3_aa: CAGGAPGTEAFF

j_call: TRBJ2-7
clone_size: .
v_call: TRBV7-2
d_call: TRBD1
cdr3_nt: TGTGCCAGCAGGACAACAGGGGGTTCGGGGGAGCAGTACTTC
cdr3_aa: CASRTTGGSGEQYF

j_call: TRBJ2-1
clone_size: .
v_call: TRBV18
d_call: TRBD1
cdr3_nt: TGTGCCAGCTCACCACCGCAGACAGGGGGCTACAATGAGCAGTTCTTC
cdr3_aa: CASSPPQTGGYNEQFF

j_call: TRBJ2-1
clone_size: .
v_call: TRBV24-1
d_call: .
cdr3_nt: TGTGCCACCAGTGAAGTGGGAGTTAATGAGCAGTTCTTC
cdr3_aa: CATSEVGVNEQFF

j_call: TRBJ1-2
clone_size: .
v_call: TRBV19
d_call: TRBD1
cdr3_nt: TGTGCCAGTAGTATGGGACCGGGACAGGGAGGCTATGGCTACACCTTC
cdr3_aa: CASSMGPGQGGYGYTF

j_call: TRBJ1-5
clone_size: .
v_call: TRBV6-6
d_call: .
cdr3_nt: TGTGCCAGCAGTGGACAGCATAGCAATCAGCCCCAGCATTTT
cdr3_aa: CASSGQHSNQPQHF

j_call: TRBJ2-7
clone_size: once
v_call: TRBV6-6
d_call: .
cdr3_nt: TGTGCCAGCAGTTACATCGACCGGGCCGCAGGAGGTGAGCAGTACTTC
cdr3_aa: CASSYIDRAAGGEQYF

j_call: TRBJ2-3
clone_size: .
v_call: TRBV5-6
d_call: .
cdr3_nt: TGTGCCAGCAGCAAACCCGCTGCTAGGCTACTGACAGATACGCAGTATTTT
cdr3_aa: CASSKPAARLLTDTQYF

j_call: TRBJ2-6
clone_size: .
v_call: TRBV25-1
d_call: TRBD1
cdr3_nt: TGTGCCAGCGGGACAGCTGGGGCCAACGTCCTGACTTTC
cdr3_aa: CASGTAGANVLTF

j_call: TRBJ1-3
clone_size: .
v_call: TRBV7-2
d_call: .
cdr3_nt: TGTGCCAGCAGCTTCCAGACAGGCTCTGGAAACACCATATATTTT
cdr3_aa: CASSFQTGSGNTIYF

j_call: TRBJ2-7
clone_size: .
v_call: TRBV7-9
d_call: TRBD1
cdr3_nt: TGTGCCAGCAGCCCTCTTTGGCAGGGGGCTTCCTACGAGCAGTACTTC
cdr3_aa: CASSPLWQGASYEQYF

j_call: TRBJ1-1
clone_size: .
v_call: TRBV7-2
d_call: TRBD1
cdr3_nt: TGTGCCAGCAGCTACAACAGGGGGCTGGGAAACACTGAAGCTTTCTTT
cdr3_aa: CASSYNRGLGNTEAFF

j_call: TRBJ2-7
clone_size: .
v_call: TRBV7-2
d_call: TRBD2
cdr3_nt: TGTGCCAGCAGCTTCGATAGCGGGAGGGCCTCCTACGAGCAGTACTTC
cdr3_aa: CASSFDSGRASYEQYF

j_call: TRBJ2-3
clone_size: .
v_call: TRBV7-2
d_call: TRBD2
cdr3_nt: TGTGCCAGCAGCCCCCAAGCCCCGGGACTAGCGGGCGCAGATACGCAGTATTTT
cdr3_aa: CASSPQAPGLAGADTQYF

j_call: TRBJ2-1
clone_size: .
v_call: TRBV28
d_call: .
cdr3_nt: TGTGCCAGCAATCTGGACACTTACAATGAGCAGTTCTTC
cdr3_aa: CASNLDTYNEQFF

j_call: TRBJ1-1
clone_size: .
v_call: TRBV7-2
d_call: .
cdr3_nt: TGTGCCAGCACCTTTCCGACAGATGAAGCTTTCTTT
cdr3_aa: CASTFPTDEAFF

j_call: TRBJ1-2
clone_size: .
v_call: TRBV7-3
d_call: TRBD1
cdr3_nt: TGTGCCAGCAGGTTGGGACAGGGCCAAAACTATGGCTACACCTTC
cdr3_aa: CASRLGQGQNYGYTF

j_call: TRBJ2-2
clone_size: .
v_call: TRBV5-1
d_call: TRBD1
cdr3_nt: TGCGCCAGCAGCTCAACAGGGGGCGGGATCACCGGGGAGCTGTTTTTT
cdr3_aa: CASSSTGGGITGELFF

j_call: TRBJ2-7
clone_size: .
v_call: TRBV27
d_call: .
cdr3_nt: TGTGCCAGCAGTTCCCAGGCGACCTACGAGCAGTACTTC
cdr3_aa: CASSSQATYEQYF

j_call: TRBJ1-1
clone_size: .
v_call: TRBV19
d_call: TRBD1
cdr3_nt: TGTGCCAGTAGCCAGTCCGGGACAGGGGATGGGGCTTTCTTT
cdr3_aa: CASSQSGTGDGAFF

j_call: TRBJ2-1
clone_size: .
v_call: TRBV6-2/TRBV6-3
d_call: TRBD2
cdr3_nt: TGTGCCAGCAGCTCCCATAGCGGGAGGGCCCATGAGCAGTTCTTC
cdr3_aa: CASSSHSGRAHEQFF

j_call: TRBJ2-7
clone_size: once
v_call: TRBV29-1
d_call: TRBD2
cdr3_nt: TGCAGCGCCCTCCCAGGGACTAGCGGTCGGGTGGAGCAGTACTTC
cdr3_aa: CSALPGTSGRVEQYF

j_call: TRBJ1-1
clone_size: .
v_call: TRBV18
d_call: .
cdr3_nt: TGTGCCAGCTCACGGGCGGGGGGCACTGAAGCTTTCTTT
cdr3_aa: CASSRAGGTEAFF

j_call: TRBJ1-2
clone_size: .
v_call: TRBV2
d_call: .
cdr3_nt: TGTGCCAGCAGAAGGACAGACCTTTATGGCTACACCTTC
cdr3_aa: CASRRTDLYGYTF

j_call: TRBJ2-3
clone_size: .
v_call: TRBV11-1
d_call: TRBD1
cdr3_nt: TGTGCCAGCAGCCCTAACAGGGGGCTAGATACGCAGTATTTT
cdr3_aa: CASSPNRGLDTQYF

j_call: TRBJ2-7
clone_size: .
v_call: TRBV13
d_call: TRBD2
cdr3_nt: TGTGCCAGCAGCTTAAGGGTGGGACTAGCGGGAGTCGAGCAGTACTTC
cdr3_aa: CASSLRVGLAGVEQYF

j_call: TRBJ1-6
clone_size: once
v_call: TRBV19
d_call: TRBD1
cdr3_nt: TGTGCCAGTAGTATCGGGGACAGAGGAAATTCACCCCTCCACTTT
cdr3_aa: CASSIGDRGNSPLHF

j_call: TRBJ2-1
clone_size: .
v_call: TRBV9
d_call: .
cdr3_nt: TGTGCCAGCAGCGTAGGGGGGGGCGATGAGCAGTTCTTC
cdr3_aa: CASSVGGGDEQFF

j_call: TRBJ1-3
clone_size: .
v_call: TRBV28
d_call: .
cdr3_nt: TGTGCCAGCAGTCTGGGGCGGGGGCATGACACCATATATTTT
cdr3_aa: CASSLGRGHDTIYF

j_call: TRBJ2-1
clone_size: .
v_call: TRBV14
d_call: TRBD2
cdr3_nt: TGTGCCAGTGGAGTCCAGCGGGGCAATGAGCAGTTCTTC
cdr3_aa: CASGVQRGNEQFF

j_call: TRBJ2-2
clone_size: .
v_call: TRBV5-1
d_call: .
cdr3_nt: TGCGCCAGCAGCGTAGGGACAAGGGGGACCGGGGAGCTGTTTTTT
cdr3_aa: CASSVGTRGTGELFF

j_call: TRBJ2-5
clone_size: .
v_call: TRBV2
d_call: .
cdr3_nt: TGTGCCAGCAGTGTACAGGGTGGAGAGACCCAGTACTTC
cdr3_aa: CASSVQGGETQYF

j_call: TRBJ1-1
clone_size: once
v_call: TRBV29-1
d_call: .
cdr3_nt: TGCAGCGTTGATTCGGGGATGAACACTGAAGCTTTCTTT
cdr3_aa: CSVDSGMNTEAFF

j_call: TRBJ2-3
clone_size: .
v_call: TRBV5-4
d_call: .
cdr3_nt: TGTGCCAGCAGCCCCGCCATGACAAGGCCCACCTTGGGTACGCAGTATTTT
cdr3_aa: CASSPAMTRPTLGTQYF

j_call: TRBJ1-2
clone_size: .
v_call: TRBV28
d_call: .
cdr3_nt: TGTGCCAGCATGGAAGGGGGACCTAACTATGGCTACACCTTC
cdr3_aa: CASMEGGPNYGYTF

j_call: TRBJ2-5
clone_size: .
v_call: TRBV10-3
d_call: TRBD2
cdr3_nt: TGTGCCATCAGGCCAGCGGGAGGGGGCGAGACCCAGTACTTC
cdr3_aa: CAIRPAGGGETQYF

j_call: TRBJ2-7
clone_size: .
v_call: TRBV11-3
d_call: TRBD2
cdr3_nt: TGTGCCAGCAGCGCCGGGACTAGCGGTTCCTACGAGCAGTACTTC
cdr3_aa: CASSAGTSGSYEQYF

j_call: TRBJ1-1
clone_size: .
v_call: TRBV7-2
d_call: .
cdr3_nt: TGTGCCAGCAGCTTAGATTTCAACAGGGCCACTGAAGCTTTCTTT
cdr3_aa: CASSLDFNRATEAFF

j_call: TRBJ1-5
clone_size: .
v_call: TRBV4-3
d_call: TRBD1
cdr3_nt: TGCGCCAGCAGCCAGACAGGGGGCAATCAGCCCCAGCATTTT
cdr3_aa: CASSQTGGNQPQHF

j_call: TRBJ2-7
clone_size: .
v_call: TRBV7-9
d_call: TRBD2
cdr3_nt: TGTGCCAGCAGTTTCCCCACCGAGCGGACTAGCGGGAGCTCCTACGAGCAGTACTTC
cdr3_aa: CASSFPTERTSGSSYEQYF